These 3 T cell receptor beta chains originate from one sample sequenced in a study of identical twins. TCRdb passed the 5' RACE reads through MiXCR, listing each CDR3 protein once. The repertoire holds fewer than 650,000 distinct CDR3 sequences, with 7% to 7.5% as singletons. These data are also associated with another study on yellow fever vaccine responses in identical twins.

The material sequenced was PBMCs. All receptors come from a woman aged 18-29 years in good health.

The chain couples TRBV20-1 to TRBJ2-3, with 9 bases fitting TRBD2. Germline CDR1 reads DFQATT; CDR2 reads SNEGSKA (reference sequence). V gave up 5 bases and J gave up 4 bases; unmatched junction bases: 4. The CDR3 runs to 13 residues. CDR3: CSAVAGVSDTQYF. Here the CDR3 DNA reads TGCAGTGCTGTAGCGGGAGTGTCAGATACGCAGTATTTT.

This chain uses TRBV5-1 with TRBJ2-5; no clear D. Trimming stripped 3 bases from V and 3 bases from J, with 15 bases between. The CDR3 runs 15 residues. Germline V CDR1 and CDR2: SGHRS, YFSETQ. This CDR3 reads CASSSRETLKETQYF. Written as DNA, the CDR3 is TGCGCCAGCAGCTCTCGCGAGACTTTAAAAGAGACCCAGTACTTC.

This clonotype occurred many times. This chain connects TRBV2 to TRBJ2-1; no firm D call. Trimming cost V 8 bases and J 4 bases, with 9 bases left between them. The CDR3 consists of 12 residues. The germline gives CDR1 SNHLY, CDR2 FYNNEI. CDR3 amino acids: CASRVRYNEQFF. The CDR3 coding sequence is TGTGCCAGCCGCGTCAGATACAATGAGCAGTTCTTC.